This T cell receptor (beta chain) was profiled in a study of T cell responses to AZD1222 COVID-19 vaccine. The CDR3 covers 15 residues. Germline lookup yields CDR1 MDHEN and CDR2 SYDVKM. With 6 bases removed from V and 0 bases from J, the gap between germline ends came to 12 bases. TCRdb's table, derived via immunoSEQ multiplex PCR, lists solely in-frame clones and lacks some. The sample lists hundreds of thousands of clones; about 92% were seen once. The rearrangement uses TRBV28 and TRBJ1-5, with D perhaps matching TRBD1 (6 bases). The sequence was collected from an adult in good health. Sequenced material: peripheral blood, taken on day 0 of MenACWY control vaccination. The CDR3 region is CASSPGTNSNQPQHF. The CDR3 bases are TGTGCCAGCAGCCCCGGGACAAATAGCAATCAGCCCCAGCATTTT.